The 11 T cell receptor beta chains given below trace back to one sample, sequenced in a study of shared clonotypes between healthy human individuals. The assay was immunoSEQ multiplex PCR, and TCRdb's table has in-frame clones only and misses some. The sample consists of roughly 1,000,000 clones, roughly 74% of them appearing once. Sequencing used memory CD4+ T cells from PBMCs. The subset here: CD45RA-negative fraction. The origin of the receptors is a man aged 18-30 years in good health. Some clones in this sample may be carry-over from other donors' samples.

This CDR3 is CASSANLDGYTF. The CDR3 region has the DNA TGCGCCAGCAGCGCGAACTTGGATGGCTACACCTTC. J is TRBJ1-2 and V is TRBV5-1; unclear D gene. The CDR3 has 12 amino acids. In germline, CDR1 is SGHRS, CDR2 YFSETQ. With 4 bases removed from V and 6 bases from J, the gap between germline ends came to 10 bases.

The chain is built from TRBV29-1 and TRBJ2-3; 8 nucleotides match TRBD1. The germline gives CDR1 SQVTM, CDR2 ANQGSEA. With 3 bases clipped from V and 5 bases from J, the junction kept 1 base outside the gene matches. The CDR3 has 12 residues. CDR3: CSVDRGQDTQYF. DNA of the CDR3: TGCAGCGTTGACAGGGGGCAAGATACGCAGTATTTT.

Worth noting for this clone: In the same sample, other DNA sequences code for this CDR3. The CDR3 reads CASSLAGGSYNEQFF. DNA for the CDR3: TGTGCCAGTAGTCTAGCGGGAGGCTCCTACAATGAGCAGTTCTTC. J is TRBJ2-1 and V is TRBV19; 11 bases line up with TRBD2. V lost 5 bases to trimming and J lost 0 bases; unmatched junction nucleotides: 0. The CDR3 spans 15 residues. Germline V gene lookup returns CDR1 LNHDA and CDR2 SQIVND (reference sequence).

J is TRBJ2-1 and V is TRBV7-2; D may correspond to TRBD1 or TRBD2 (5 bases each). In germline, CDR1 is SGHTA, CDR2 FQGNSA. The CDR3 has 17 amino acids. V was shortened by 4 bases and J by 1 base, with 17 bases between the two germline ends. The CDR3 DNA follows: TGTGCCAGCAGCTCACCGTATGGGGGTAGGTCCTACAATGAGCAGTTCTTC. Encoded protein: CASSSPYGGRSYNEQFF. Looking up the rest from reference TRBV7-2 and TRBJ2-1 gives the full variable domain: GAGVSQSPSNKVTEKGKDVELRCDPISGHTALYWYRQSLGQGLEFLIYFQGNSAPDKSGLPSDRFSAERTGGSVSTLTIQRTQQEDSAVYLCASSSPYGGRSYNEQFFGPGTRLTVL.

V and J are TRBV2 and TRBJ2-1; 8 bases are a match to TRBD2. Germline values: CDR1 SNHLY, CDR2 FYNNEI. V gave up 3 bases and J gave up 6 bases; unmatched junction bases: 10. The CDR3 length is 16 residues. Here the CDR3 reads CASSERSGRLVNEQFF. In nucleotides, the CDR3 is TGTGCCAGCAGTGAGAGGAGCGGGAGACTCGTCAATGAGCAGTTCTTC.

The chain has TRBV5-1 and TRBJ2-6, with D maybe TRBD1 (5 bases). Germline V gene data show CDR1 as SGHRS and CDR2 as YFSETQ. The CDR3 is made up of 18 amino acids. The V gene lost 0 bases and the J gene lost 0 bases, with 13 bases spanning the gap. CDR3 sequence: CASSLEGAKSSGANVLTF. CDR3 coding DNA: TGCGCCAGCAGCTTGGAAGGGGCTAAAAGCTCTGGGGCCAACGTCCTGACTTTC.

The table lists this clone with a count of one. J is TRBJ2-7 and V is TRBV11-2; 7 nucleotides agree with TRBD2. Germline CDR1 is SGHAT and CDR2 is FQNNGV. CDR3 size: 17 residues. V lost 5 bases, J lost 1 base, and 14 bases stayed unmatched. The CDR3 nucleotides are TGTGCCAGCAGCCCTTCTATCGGGCTAGCGGCGTCCTACGAGCAGTACTTC. Residues: CASSPSIGLAASYEQYF.

This clone is a singleton in its sample. The chain carries TRBV5-5 and TRBJ1-1; no reliable D call. From germline, CDR1 is SGHKS and CDR2 YYEKEE (reference sequence). V lost 1 base and J 3 bases, leaving 13 bases between the germline ends. The CDR3 is 15 amino acids. CDR3 nucleotides: TGTGCCAGCAGCTTGCGGGCAGCGAGTTACACTGAAGCTTTCTTT. Translation: CASSLRAASYTEAFF.

This chain connects TRBV11-2 to TRBJ2-7, with 10 bases matching TRBD2. CDR3 length equals 14 residues. Trimming took 5 bases from V and 7 from J; bases not matched to a gene: 8. Per germline, CDR1 SGHAT and CDR2 FQNNGV. The CDR3 here is CASSPLAGWGEQYF. Written as DNA, the CDR3 is TGTGCCAGCAGCCCACTAGCGGGATGGGGTGAGCAGTACTTC.

This clone was recorded once. This specimen includes other DNA sequences encoding the same CDR3. The V call is TRBV28, the J call TRBJ2-3, with TRBD2 matching 8 bases. Trimming at V came to 1 base and at J to 3 bases, leaving 3 bases not matched to a gene. Per germline, CDR1 MDHEN and CDR2 SYDVKM. The CDR3 sequence is 15 residues long. The CDR3 sequence is CASSLSGRGTDTQYF. DNA for the CDR3: TGTGCCAGCAGTTTATCCGGGAGGGGAACAGATACGCAGTATTTT. Together with reference TRBV28 and TRBJ2-3, the CDR3 gives the full variable domain: DVKVTQSSRYLVKRTGEKVFLECVQDMDHENMFWYRQDPGLGLRLIYFSYDVKMKEKGDIPEGYSVSREKKERFSLILESASTNQTSMYLCASSLSGRGTDTQYFGPGTRLTVL.

The chain couples TRBV5-1 to TRBJ1-1; D might be TRBD1 (5 bases). The germline CDR1 and CDR2 sequences are SGHRS and YFSETQ. The V gene lost 1 base and the J gene lost 2 bases, with 12 bases spanning the gap. The CDR3 loop spans 15 amino acids. This chain's CDR3 is CASSLFETANTEAFF. CDR3 coding DNA: TGCGCCAGCAGCTTGTTTGAGACAGCAAACACTGAAGCTTTCTTT. The full variable domain, its missing parts supplied by reference TRBV5-1 and TRBJ1-1, is KAGVTQTPRYLIKTRGQQVTLSCSPISGHRSVSWYQQTPGQGLQFLFEYFSETQRNKGNFPGRFSGRQFSNSRSEMNVSTLELGDSALYLCASSLFETANTEAFFGQGTRLTVV.